This TCR beta chain is from a study of cytomegalovirus exposure and HLA in healthy donors. Looking at the study overall: Among the approximately 400 genotyped donors, 81% were placed in the Caucasian-associated ancestry cluster.

Study-wide points: In vitro assays verified that a few CMV-associated chains recognized CMV antigens specifically. According to a later analysis, most TCR beta chains associated with CMV appeared HLA-restricted.

The germline V gene has CDR1 MGHDK and CDR2 SYGVNS. The CDR3 has 13 amino acids. V lost 2 bases, J lost 3 bases, and 8 bases lay in between. This PCR relied on a set of 60 Vbeta primers and 13 Jbeta primers. The assay was immunoSEQ multiplex PCR, and TCRdb's table has in-frame clones only and misses some. This sample has under 150,000 clones, with about 82% found just once. In the case of this clone: Antigen unknown.

The sequence was collected from a boy aged 10-17 years in good health and CMV-seronegative. This chain uses TRBV25-1 with TRBJ2-7; possibly TRBD1 for D (5 bases). Sequencing was performed on PBMCs. CDR3 in DNA: TGTGCCAGCAGTGAACAGGGAAGCTACGAGCAGTACTTC. This sequence encodes CASSEQGSYEQYF.